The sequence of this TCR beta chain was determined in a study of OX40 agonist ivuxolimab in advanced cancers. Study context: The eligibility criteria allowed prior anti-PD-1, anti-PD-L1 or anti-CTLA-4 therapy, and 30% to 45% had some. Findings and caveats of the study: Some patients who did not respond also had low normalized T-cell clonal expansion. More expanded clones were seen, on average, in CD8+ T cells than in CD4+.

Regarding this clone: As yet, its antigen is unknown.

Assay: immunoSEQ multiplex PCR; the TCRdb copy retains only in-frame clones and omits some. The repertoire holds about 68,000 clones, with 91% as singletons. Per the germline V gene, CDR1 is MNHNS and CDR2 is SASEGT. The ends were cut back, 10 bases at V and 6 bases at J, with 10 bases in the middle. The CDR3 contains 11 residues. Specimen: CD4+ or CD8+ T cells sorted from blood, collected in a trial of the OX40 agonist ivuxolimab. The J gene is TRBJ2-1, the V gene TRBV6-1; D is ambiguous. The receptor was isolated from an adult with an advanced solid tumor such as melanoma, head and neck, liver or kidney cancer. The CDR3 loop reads CATMTVNEQFF. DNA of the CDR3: TGTGCCACCATGACTGTCAATGAGCAGTTCTTC.